The T cell receptor (beta chain) under discussion was sequenced for a study of yellow fever vaccine responses in identical twins. General study results and limits: Twins' vaccine T cell response reportedly seemed partly convergent, partly personalized.

One entry per CDR3 protein results from TCRdb running MiXCR on the RT-PCR reads. This sample has tens of thousands of distinct CDR3 sequences, with about three quarters found just once. The CDR3 covers 17 residues. Trimming stripped 0 bases from V and 2 bases from J, with 16 bases between. Regarding this clonotype: Its antigen is unknown.

The rearrangement uses TRBV23-1 and TRBJ1-1; D is possibly TRBD1 (6 bases). TRBV23-1 is an ORF; its function is uncertain. This specimen was T cells from blood (PBMCs), unsorted or a sorted subset (not recorded which), taken before or after yellow fever vaccination (not recorded which). The sequence was obtained from a woman between 18 and 29 years old who received the yellow fever vaccine. CDR3 loop: CASSQSTTTGSNTEAFF. The CDR3 coding sequence is TGCGCCAGCAGTCAATCGACAACTACAGGGTCCAACACTGAAGCTTTCTTT.